This T cell receptor (beta chain) emerged from a study of blood T cell repertoires in COVID-19. Looking at the study overall: The study drew acute and convalescent COVID-19 samples from the United States, Italy and Spain.

A few counts support this clone. The assay was immunoSEQ multiplex PCR, and TCRdb's table has in-frame clones only and misses some. The table records roughly 98,000 clones, roughly four fifths of them present only once. Trimming removed 3 bases from V and 3 bases from J, with 6 bases in between. CDR3 size: 12 residues. Germline lookup yields CDR1 LNHDA and CDR2 SQIVND (reference sequence). V gene TRBV19 combines with J gene TRBJ2-7, with D hard to call. Sequencing was carried out using peripheral blood. The sequence was obtained from a human donor in a cohort sampled during active COVID-19. CDR3 sequence reads: CASSIGVYEQYF. The CDR3, as DNA: TGTGCCAGTAGTATTGGAGTCTACGAGCAGTACTTC.